These T cell receptor beta chains were read from a single sample in a study of T cells in Graves' hyperthyroidism and ophthalmopathy. TCRdb analysed the multiplex PCR reads with MiXCR anew, one entry per CDR3 protein. The sample has 200,000 to 250,000 distinct CDR3 sequences; roughly a sixth are singletons. The specimen sequenced was blood. The receptors originated from a woman between 50 and 59 years old with Graves' hyperthyroidism. CDR3s include the opening cysteine and the closing phenylalanine or tryptophan. The D gene is left open where the match is weak. Expanded clones are given a class, and other clones once, few, many or no size at all.

d_gene: TRBD2
abundance: many
v_gene: TRBV5-1
j_gene: TRBJ2-3
CDR3aa: CASNKVAGVTDTQYF
CDR3nt: TGCGCCAGCAATAAAGTAGCGGGAGTGACAGATACGCAGTATTTT

d_gene: .
abundance: many
v_gene: TRBV29-1
j_gene: TRBJ1-2
CDR3aa: CSVGPEGDYGYTF
CDR3nt: TGCAGCGTTGGCCCTGAAGGGGACTATGGCTACACCTTC

d_gene: TRBD2
abundance: .
v_gene: TRBV15
j_gene: TRBJ2-5
CDR3aa: CATSRKYGTSDPHKETQYF
CDR3nt: TGTGCCACCAGCAGAAAGTACGGGACTAGCGATCCCCATAAAGAGACCCAGTACTTC

d_gene: .
abundance: few
v_gene: TRBV28
j_gene: TRBJ2-3
CDR3aa: CASSLNRRGAVTDTQYF
CDR3nt: TGTGCCAGCAGTTTAAACAGGAGGGGAGCGGTGACAGATACGCAGTATTTT

d_gene: .
abundance: many
v_gene: TRBV18
j_gene: TRBJ2-1
CDR3aa: CASSPVASEAAEQFF
CDR3nt: TGTGCCAGCTCACCAGTGGCTAGCGAGGCGGCTGAGCAGTTCTTC

d_gene: TRBD2
abundance: many
v_gene: TRBV7-2
j_gene: TRBJ2-3
CDR3aa: CASSLVSGGTDTQYF
CDR3nt: TGTGCCAGCAGCTTAGTATCGGGAGGGACAGATACGCAGTATTTT

d_gene: .
abundance: many
v_gene: TRBV12-3/TRBV12-4
j_gene: TRBJ1-2
CDR3aa: CASRDSPYGYTF
CDR3nt: TGTGCCAGCAGGGACAGTCCATATGGCTACACCTTC

d_gene: .
abundance: many
v_gene: TRBV12-3/TRBV12-4
j_gene: TRBJ2-3
CDR3aa: CASSLTGQSTDTQYF
CDR3nt: TGTGCCAGCAGTTTAACAGGCCAAAGCACAGATACGCAGTATTTT

d_gene: TRBD1
abundance: .
v_gene: TRBV12-3/TRBV12-4
j_gene: TRBJ2-7
CDR3aa: CASSATGGLGEQYF
CDR3nt: TGTGCCAGCAGTGCTACAGGGGGGTTGGGAGAGCAGTACTTC

d_gene: .
abundance: few
v_gene: TRBV7-2
j_gene: TRBJ1-3
CDR3aa: CASSLVGGEGNTIYF
CDR3nt: TGTGCCAGCAGCTTAGTCGGAGGGGAAGGAAACACCATATATTTT

d_gene: .
abundance: .
v_gene: TRBV27
j_gene: TRBJ2-1
CDR3aa: CASSFLENYNEQFF
CDR3nt: TGTGCCAGCAGTTTTTTAGAAAACTACAATGAGCAGTTCTTC

d_gene: .
abundance: many
v_gene: TRBV29-1
j_gene: TRBJ2-5
CDR3aa: CSVDEVFTYQETQYF
CDR3nt: TGCAGCGTTGACGAGGTTTTCACCTACCAAGAGACCCAGTACTTC

d_gene: .
abundance: few
v_gene: TRBV13
j_gene: TRBJ2-1
CDR3aa: CASSPGKSQEQFF
CDR3nt: TGTGCCAGCAGCCCTGGCAAGAGTCAGGAGCAGTTCTTC

d_gene: .
abundance: few
v_gene: TRBV5-1
j_gene: TRBJ1-1
CDR3aa: CASSPQGGTTEAFF
CDR3nt: TGCGCCAGCAGCCCACAGGGCGGTACGACTGAAGCTTTCTTT

d_gene: TRBD2
abundance: many
v_gene: TRBV7-2
j_gene: TRBJ2-3
CDR3aa: CASSLGSGTSGPSTDTQYF
CDR3nt: TGTGCCAGCAGCTTAGGTTCCGGGACTAGCGGGCCTAGCACAGATACGCAGTATTTT

d_gene: .
abundance: .
v_gene: TRBV20-1
j_gene: TRBJ1-5
CDR3aa: CSARGSTNQPQHF
CDR3nt: TGCAGTGCTAGAGGCAGTACCAATCAGCCCCAGCATTTT

d_gene: TRBD2
abundance: many
v_gene: TRBV15
j_gene: TRBJ2-5
CDR3aa: CATSTGTSGTGYRETQYF
CDR3nt: TGTGCCACCAGCACTGGGACTAGCGGGACCGGCTATCGAGAGACCCAGTACTTC

d_gene: TRBD1
abundance: many
v_gene: TRBV29-1
j_gene: TRBJ2-3
CDR3aa: CSVSTRQGAKTDTQYF
CDR3nt: TGCAGCGTCTCCACCCGACAGGGGGCTAAAACAGATACGCAGTATTTT

d_gene: TRBD1
abundance: .
v_gene: TRBV10-2
j_gene: TRBJ2-3
CDR3aa: CASSESRGPDTQYF
CDR3nt: TGCGCCAGCAGTGAGTCGAGGGGGCCAGATACGCAGTATTTT

d_gene: TRBD1
abundance: few
v_gene: TRBV6-1
j_gene: TRBJ1-5
CDR3aa: CASSSSGTGGGQPQHF
CDR3nt: TGTGCCAGCAGTAGCTCCGGGACAGGGGGCGGGCAGCCCCAGCATTTT

d_gene: .
abundance: .
v_gene: TRBV20-1
j_gene: TRBJ2-1
CDR3aa: CSASGGIGDEQFF
CDR3nt: TGCAGTGCTAGCGGCGGGATTGGAGATGAGCAGTTCTTC

d_gene: TRBD1
abundance: many
v_gene: TRBV12-3/TRBV12-4
j_gene: TRBJ1-1
CDR3aa: CASSLGGQGNTEAFF
CDR3nt: TGTGCCAGCAGTTTGGGGGGACAGGGTAATACTGAAGCTTTCTTT

d_gene: TRBD2
abundance: many
v_gene: TRBV2
j_gene: TRBJ2-5
CDR3aa: CASRKGGTSGAQETQYF
CDR3nt: TGTGCCAGCAGGAAGGGTGGTACTAGCGGAGCCCAAGAGACCCAGTACTTC

d_gene: .
abundance: many
v_gene: TRBV3-1
j_gene: TRBJ1-2
CDR3aa: CASSQGSAGYGYTF
CDR3nt: TGTGCCAGCAGCCAAGGCTCGGCCGGCTATGGCTACACCTTC

d_gene: .
abundance: many
v_gene: TRBV6-5
j_gene: TRBJ2-4
CDR3aa: CASSYGGHLAKNIQYF
CDR3nt: TGTGCCAGCAGTTACGGGGGCCATCTAGCCAAAAACATTCAGTACTTC

d_gene: TRBD1
abundance: many
v_gene: TRBV7-9
j_gene: TRBJ1-2
CDR3aa: CASSPSTGIPGGGYTF
CDR3nt: TGTGCCAGCAGCCCGTCGACAGGGATCCCTGGGGGTGGCTACACCTTC

d_gene: .
abundance: .
v_gene: TRBV5-1
j_gene: TRBJ1-1
CDR3aa: CASSLVTGGFNMNTEAFF
CDR3nt: TGCGCCAGCAGCTTGGTAACTGGAGGGTTCAACATGAACACTGAAGCTTTCTTT

d_gene: .
abundance: .
v_gene: TRBV28
j_gene: TRBJ2-5
CDR3aa: CASSPIGQRRYF
CDR3nt: TGTGCCAGCAGTCCGATCGGACAGAGGAGGTACTTC

d_gene: .
abundance: many
v_gene: TRBV5-1
j_gene: TRBJ2-3
CDR3aa: CASSLQGAQYF
CDR3nt: TGCGCCAGCAGCTTACAGGGAGCGCAGTATTTT

d_gene: TRBD1
abundance: .
v_gene: TRBV30
j_gene: TRBJ1-3
CDR3aa: CAWSQGVLYSGNTIYF
CDR3nt: TGTGCCTGGTCACAGGGGGTATTATATTCTGGAAACACCATATATTTT

d_gene: .
abundance: .
v_gene: TRBV28
j_gene: TRBJ1-3
CDR3aa: CASSLDRGGFWSGNTIYF
CDR3nt: TGTGCCAGCAGTTTAGACCGTGGGGGGTTTTGGTCTGGAAACACCATATATTTT

d_gene: .
abundance: many
v_gene: TRBV12-5
j_gene: TRBJ1-5
CDR3aa: CASGLGQVGNQPQHF
CDR3nt: TGTGCTAGTGGTTTGGGACAGGTCGGCAATCAGCCCCAGCATTTT

d_gene: TRBD2
abundance: .
v_gene: TRBV11-2
j_gene: TRBJ2-5
CDR3aa: CASRRTSGQTQYF
CDR3nt: TGTGCCAGCAGAAGGACTAGCGGGCAGACCCAGTACTTC

d_gene: TRBD2
abundance: .
v_gene: TRBV7-9
j_gene: TRBJ2-2
CDR3aa: CASRHRGLAEANTGELFF
CDR3nt: TGTGCCAGCCGCCACCGGGGACTAGCGGAAGCGAACACCGGGGAGCTGTTTTTT

d_gene: .
abundance: few
v_gene: TRBV30
j_gene: TRBJ2-7
CDR3aa: CASLPLESREQYF
CDR3nt: TGTGCCTCCCTGCCCTTAGAAAGTCGGGAGCAGTACTTC

d_gene: .
abundance: many
v_gene: TRBV6-1
j_gene: TRBJ1-5
CDR3aa: CATKGIGTGNQPQHF
CDR3nt: TGTGCCACTAAGGGAATTGGGACCGGCAATCAGCCCCAGCATTTT

d_gene: .
abundance: .
v_gene: TRBV29-1
j_gene: TRBJ1-2
CDR3aa: CSVEEQGWYGYTF
CDR3nt: TGCAGCGTTGAAGAACAGGGTTGGTATGGCTACACCTTC

d_gene: .
abundance: many
v_gene: TRBV18
j_gene: TRBJ1-1
CDR3aa: CASSTGEGTEAFF
CDR3nt: TGTGCCAGCTCCACCGGGGAGGGCACTGAAGCTTTCTTT

d_gene: .
abundance: few
v_gene: TRBV24-1
j_gene: TRBJ2-5
CDR3aa: CATSDTRGAIETQYF
CDR3nt: TGTGCCACCAGTGATACACGAGGTGCCATAGAGACCCAGTACTTC

d_gene: TRBD2
abundance: many
v_gene: TRBV9
j_gene: TRBJ2-5
CDR3aa: CASSVASGSGGETQYF
CDR3nt: TGTGCCAGCAGCGTAGCTAGCGGGAGTGGGGGAGAGACCCAGTACTTC

d_gene: TRBD2
abundance: once
v_gene: TRBV10-3
j_gene: TRBJ2-3
CDR3aa: CATAGLAGGQGDTQYF
CDR3nt: TGTGCCACCGCCGGACTAGCGGGAGGCCAGGGGGATACGCAGTATTTT